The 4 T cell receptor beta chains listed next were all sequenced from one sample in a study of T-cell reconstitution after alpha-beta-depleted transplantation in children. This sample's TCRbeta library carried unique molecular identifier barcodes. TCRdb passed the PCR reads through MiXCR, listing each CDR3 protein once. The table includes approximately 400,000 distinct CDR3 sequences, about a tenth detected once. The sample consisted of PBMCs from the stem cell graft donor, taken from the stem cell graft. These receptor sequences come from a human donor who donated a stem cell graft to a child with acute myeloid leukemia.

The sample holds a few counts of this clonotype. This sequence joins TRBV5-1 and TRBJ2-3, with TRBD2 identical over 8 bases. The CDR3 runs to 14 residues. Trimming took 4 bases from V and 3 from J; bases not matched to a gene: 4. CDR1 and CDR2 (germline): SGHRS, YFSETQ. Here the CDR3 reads CASSVGGETDTQYF. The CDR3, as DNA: TGCGCCAGCAGCGTCGGGGGGGAGACAGATACGCAGTATTTT.

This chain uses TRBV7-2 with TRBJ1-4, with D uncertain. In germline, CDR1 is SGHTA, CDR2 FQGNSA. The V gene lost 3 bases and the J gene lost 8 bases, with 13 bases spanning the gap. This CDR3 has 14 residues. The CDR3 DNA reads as TGTGCCAGCAGCTTGGAGGTTTGGGGAGAAAAACTGTTTTTT. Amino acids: CASSLEVWGEKLFF.

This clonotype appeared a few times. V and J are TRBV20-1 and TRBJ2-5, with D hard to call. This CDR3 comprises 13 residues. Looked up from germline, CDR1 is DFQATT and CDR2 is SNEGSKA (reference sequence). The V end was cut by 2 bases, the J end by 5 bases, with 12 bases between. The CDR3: CSARHGQFETQYF. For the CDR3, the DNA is TGCAGTGCTAGACATGGGCAGTTCGAGACCCAGTACTTC.

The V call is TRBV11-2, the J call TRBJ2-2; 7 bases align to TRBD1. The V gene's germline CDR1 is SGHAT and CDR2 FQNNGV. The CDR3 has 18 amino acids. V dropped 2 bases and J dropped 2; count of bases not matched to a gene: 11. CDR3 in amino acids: CASSLRPGGQDNTGELFF. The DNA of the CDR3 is TGTGCCAGCAGCTTACGGCCGGGCGGACAGGATAACACCGGGGAGCTGTTTTTT.